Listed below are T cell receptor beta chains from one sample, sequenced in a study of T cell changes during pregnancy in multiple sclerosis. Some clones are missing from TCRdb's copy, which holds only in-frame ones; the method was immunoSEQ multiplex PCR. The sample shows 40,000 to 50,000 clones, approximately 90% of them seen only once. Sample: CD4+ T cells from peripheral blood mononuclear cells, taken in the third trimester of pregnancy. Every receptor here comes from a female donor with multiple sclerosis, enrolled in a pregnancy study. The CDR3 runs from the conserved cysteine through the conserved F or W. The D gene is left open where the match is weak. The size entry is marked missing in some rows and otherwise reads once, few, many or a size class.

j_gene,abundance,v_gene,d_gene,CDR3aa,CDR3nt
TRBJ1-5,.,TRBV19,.,CASSIGRNSNQPQHF,TGTGCCAGTAGTATTGGCAGAAATAGCAATCAGCCCCAGCATTTT
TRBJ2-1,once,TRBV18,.,CASSLQGTPGGNEQFF,TGTGCCAGCTCTCTTCAGGGTACTCCCGGGGGCAATGAGCAGTTCTTC
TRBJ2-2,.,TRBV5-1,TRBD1,CASSSYRGREAGELFF,TGCGCCAGCAGCTCCTACAGGGGGCGCGAGGCCGGGGAGCTGTTTTTT
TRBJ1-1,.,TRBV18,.,CASSLTRDWDTEAFF,TGTGCCAGCTCACTCACACGGGATTGGGACACTGAAGCTTTCTTT
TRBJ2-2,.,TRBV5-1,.,CASSLDRANTGELFF,TGCGCCAGCAGCTTGGACAGGGCTAACACCGGGGAGCTGTTTTTT
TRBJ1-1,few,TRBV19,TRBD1,CASSMSGTGLNTEAFF,TGTGCCAGTAGTATGTCCGGGACAGGACTTAACACTGAAGCTTTCTTT
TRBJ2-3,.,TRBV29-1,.,CSVDGGSTTDTQYF,TGCAGCGTTGATGGGGGGTCGACCACAGATACGCAGTATTTT
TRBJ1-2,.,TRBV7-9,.,CASSSGRTTNYGYTF,TGTGCCAGCAGTTCCGGTCGGACAACCAACTATGGCTACACCTTC
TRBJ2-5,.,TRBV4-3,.,CASSQGSGRQETQYF,TGCGCCAGCAGCCAAGGGTCAGGCAGACAAGAGACCCAGTACTTC
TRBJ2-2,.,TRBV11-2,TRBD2,CASKKVPGLAGNYGELFF,TGTGCCAGCAAAAAGGTGCCGGGACTAGCGGGAAACTACGGGGAGCTGTTTTTT
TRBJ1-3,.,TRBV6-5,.,CASSYSNLVVGNTIYF,TGTGCCAGCAGTTACTCGAACTTGGTTGTTGGAAACACCATATATTTT
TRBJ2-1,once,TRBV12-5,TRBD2,CASGLAPFAGGSYNEQFF,TGTGCTAGTGGTTTGGCCCCCTTTGCGGGAGGATCCTACAATGAGCAGTTCTTC
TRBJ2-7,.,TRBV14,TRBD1,CANEDRDSYEQYF,TGTGCCAACGAGGACAGGGACTCCTACGAGCAGTACTTC
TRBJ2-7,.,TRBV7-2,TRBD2,CASSLPGLAEQYF,TGTGCCAGCAGCTTACCCGGACTAGCGGAGCAGTACTTC